This TCR beta chain is from a study of blood T cell repertoires in COVID-19. The germline CDR1 and CDR2 sequences are ENHRY and SYGVKD. The CDR3 is 12 residues long. Trimming left V 0 bases short and J 6 bases short, with 3 bases between. As regards this clone: The same CDR3 also results from other DNA sequences found in this sample.

Sequenced by immunoSEQ multiplex PCR; TCRdb stores in-frame clones only, minus some. The sample lists roughly 700,000 clones; 85% to 90% were seen once. Sequencing used peripheral blood. The receptor's source is a woman aged 18-35 years with acute or convalescent COVID-19. This chain uses TRBV10-3 with TRBJ2-4; D is uncertain. CDR3 nucleotides: TGTGCCATCAGTGAGTCCAGAAACATTCAGTACTTC. Residues: CAISESRNIQYF.